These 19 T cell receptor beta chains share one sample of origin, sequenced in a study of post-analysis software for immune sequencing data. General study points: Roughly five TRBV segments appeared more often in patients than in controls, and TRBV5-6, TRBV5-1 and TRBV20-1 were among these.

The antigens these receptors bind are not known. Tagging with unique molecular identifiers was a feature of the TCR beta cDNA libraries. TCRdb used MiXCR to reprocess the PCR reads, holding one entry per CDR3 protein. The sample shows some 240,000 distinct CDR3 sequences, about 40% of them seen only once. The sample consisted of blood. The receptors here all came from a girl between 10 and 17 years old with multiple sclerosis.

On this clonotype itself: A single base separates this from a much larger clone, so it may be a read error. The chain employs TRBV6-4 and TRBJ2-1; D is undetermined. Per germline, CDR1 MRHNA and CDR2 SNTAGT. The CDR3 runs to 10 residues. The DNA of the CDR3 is TGTGCCAGCATCTGCAATGAGCAGGTCTTC. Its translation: CASICNEQVF.

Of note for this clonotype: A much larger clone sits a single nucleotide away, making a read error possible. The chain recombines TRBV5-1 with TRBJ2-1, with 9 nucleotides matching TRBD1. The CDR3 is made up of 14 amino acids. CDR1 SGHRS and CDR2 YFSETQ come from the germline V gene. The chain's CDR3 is CASSFRDRANGQFF. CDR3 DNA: TGCGCCAGCAGCTTCCGGGACAGGGCTAATGGGCAGTTCTTC.

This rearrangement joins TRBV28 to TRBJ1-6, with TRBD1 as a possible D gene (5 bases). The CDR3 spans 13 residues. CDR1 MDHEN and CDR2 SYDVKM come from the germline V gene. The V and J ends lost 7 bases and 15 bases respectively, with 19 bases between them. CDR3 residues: CASNPGTPIHLHF. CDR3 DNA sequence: TGTGCCAGCAACCCCGGGACGCCCATTCACCTCCACTTT.

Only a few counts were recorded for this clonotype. As DNA, the CDR3 is TGCAGTGCTAGTATACTAGTTGGCGGGGAGCTGTTTTTT. It specifies CSASILVGGELFF. This chain links TRBV20-1 with TRBJ2-2; possibly TRBD2 for D (5 bases). The V gene lost 3 bases and the J gene lost 7 bases, with 12 bases spanning the gap. The CDR3 runs 13 residues. Germline CDR1 is DFQATT and CDR2 is SNEGSKA (reference sequence).

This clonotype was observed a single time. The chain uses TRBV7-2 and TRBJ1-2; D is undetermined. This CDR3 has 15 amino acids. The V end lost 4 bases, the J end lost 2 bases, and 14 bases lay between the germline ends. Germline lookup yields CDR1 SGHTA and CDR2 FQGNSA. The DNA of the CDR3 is TGTGCCAGCAGCTCAGATCCGGGGAAGAACTATGGCTACACCTTC. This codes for CASSSDPGKNYGYTF. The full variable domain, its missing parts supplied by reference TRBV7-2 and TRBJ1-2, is GAGVSQSPSNKVTEKGKDVELRCDPISGHTALYWYRQSLGQGLEFLIYFQGNSAPDKSGLPSDRFSAERTGGSVSTLTIQRTQQEDSAVYLCASSSDPGKNYGYTFGSGTRLTVV.

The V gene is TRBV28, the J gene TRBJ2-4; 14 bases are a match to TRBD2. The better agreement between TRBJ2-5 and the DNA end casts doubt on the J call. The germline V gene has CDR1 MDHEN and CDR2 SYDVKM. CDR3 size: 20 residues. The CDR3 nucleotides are TGTGCCAGCAGTCAATACCAATACCAGGGACTAGCGGGAGAGGGAGAGACCCAGTACTTC. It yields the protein CASSQYQYQGLAGEGETQYF.

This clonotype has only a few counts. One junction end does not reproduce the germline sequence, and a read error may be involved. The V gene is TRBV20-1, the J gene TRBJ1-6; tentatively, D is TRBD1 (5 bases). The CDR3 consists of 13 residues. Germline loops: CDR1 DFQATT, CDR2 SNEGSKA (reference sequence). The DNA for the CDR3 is TGCAGTGCTACCCCGGGGGATAATTCACCCCCCCACTTT. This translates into CSATPGDNSPPHF.

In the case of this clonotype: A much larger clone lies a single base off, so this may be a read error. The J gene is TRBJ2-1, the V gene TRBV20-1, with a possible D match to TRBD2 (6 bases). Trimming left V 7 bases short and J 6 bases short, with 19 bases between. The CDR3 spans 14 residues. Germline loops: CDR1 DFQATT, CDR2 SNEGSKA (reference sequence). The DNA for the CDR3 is TGCAGTGTTAGGTTCAGGAGGGGTGGCAATGAGCAGTTCTTC. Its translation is CSVRFRRGGNEQFF.

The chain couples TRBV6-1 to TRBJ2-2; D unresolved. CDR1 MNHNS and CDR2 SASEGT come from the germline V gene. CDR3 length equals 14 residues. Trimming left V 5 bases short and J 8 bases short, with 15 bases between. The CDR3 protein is CASSHPVVSGELFF. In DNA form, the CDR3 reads TGTGCCAGCAGTCACCCGGTGGTCTCGGGGGAGCTGTTTTTT.

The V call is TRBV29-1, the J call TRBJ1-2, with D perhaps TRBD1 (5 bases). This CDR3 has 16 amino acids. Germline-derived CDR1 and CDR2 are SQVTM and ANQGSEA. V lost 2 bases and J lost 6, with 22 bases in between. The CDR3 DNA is TGCAGCGTTGAAAGATTGGGCCAGGGTAGTGTCGATGGCTACACCTTC. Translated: CSVERLGQGSVDGYTF.

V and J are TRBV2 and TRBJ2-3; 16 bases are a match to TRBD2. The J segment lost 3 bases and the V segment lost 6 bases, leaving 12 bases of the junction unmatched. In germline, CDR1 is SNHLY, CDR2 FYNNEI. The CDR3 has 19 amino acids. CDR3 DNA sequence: TGTGCCAGCAGCATGACCCCGGGACTAGCGGGAGGGCCTACAGATACGCAGTATTTT. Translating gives CASSMTPGLAGGPTDTQYF. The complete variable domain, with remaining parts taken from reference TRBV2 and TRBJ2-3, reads EPEVTQTPSHQVTQMGQEVILRCVPISNHLYFYWYRQILGQKVEFLVSFYNNEISEKSEIFDDQFSVERPDGSNFTLKIRSTKLEDSAMYFCASSMTPGLAGGPTDTQYFGPGTRLTVL.

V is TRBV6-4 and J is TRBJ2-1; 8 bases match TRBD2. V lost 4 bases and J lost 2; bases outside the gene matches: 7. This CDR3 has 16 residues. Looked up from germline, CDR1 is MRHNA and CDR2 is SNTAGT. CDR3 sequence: CASSVRAGDPYNEQFF. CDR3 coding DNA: TGTGCCAGCAGTGTACGAGCGGGAGATCCCTACAATGAGCAGTTCTTC.

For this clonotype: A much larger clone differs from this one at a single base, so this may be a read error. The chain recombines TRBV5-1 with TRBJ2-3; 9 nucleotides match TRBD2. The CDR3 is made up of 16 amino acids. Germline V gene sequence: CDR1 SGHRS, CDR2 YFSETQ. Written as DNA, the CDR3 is TGCACCAGCAGCTACTATAGCGGGGGCCGCACAGATACGCAGTATTTT. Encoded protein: CTSSYYSGGRTDTQYF.

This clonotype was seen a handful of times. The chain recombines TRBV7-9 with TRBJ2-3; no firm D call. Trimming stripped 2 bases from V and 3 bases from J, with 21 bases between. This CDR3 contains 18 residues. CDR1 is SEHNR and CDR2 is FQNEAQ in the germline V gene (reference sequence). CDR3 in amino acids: CASSLRPPGRSLTDTQYF. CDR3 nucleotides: TGTGCCAGCAGCTTACGTCCCCCGGGCCGTTCCCTTACAGATACGCAGTATTTT.

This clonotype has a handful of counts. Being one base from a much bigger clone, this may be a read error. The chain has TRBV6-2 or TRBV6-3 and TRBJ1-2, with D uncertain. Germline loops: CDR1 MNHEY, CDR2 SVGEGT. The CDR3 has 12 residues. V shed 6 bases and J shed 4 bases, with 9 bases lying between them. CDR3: CASRPRGYGYTF. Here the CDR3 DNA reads TGTGCCAGCAGACCCCGAGGCTATGGCTACACCTTC.

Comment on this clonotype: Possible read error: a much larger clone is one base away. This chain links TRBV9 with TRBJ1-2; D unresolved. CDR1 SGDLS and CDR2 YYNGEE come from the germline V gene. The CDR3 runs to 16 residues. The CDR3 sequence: CVSSVADQSPNYGYTF. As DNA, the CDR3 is TGTGTCAGCAGCGTAGCTGACCAGAGCCCTAACTATGGCTACACCTTC.

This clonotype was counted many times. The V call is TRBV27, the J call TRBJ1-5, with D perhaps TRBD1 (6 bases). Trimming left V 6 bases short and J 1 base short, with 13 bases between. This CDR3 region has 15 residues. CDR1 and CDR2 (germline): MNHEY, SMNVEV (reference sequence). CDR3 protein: CASSPRGRSNQPQHF. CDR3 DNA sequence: TGTGCCAGCAGCCCACGGGGGCGAAGCAATCAGCCCCAGCATTTT.

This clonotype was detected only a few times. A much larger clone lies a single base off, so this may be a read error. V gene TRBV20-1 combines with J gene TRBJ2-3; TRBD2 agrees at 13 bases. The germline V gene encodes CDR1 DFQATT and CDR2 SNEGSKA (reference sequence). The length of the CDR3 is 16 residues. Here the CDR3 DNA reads TGCAGTGTTAGAGACGGGACTAGCGGGGTGACAGATACGCAGTATTTT. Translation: CSVRDGTSGVTDTQYF.

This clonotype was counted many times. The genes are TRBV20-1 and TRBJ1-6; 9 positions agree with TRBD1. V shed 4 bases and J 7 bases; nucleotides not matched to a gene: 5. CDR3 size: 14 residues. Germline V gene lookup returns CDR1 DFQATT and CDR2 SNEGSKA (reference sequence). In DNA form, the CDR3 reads TGCAGTGCTAAAACCGGGACAGGGAATTCACCCCTCCACTTT. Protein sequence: CSAKTGTGNSPLHF.